These 21 T cell receptor beta chains were sequenced from one sample in a study of blood T cell repertoires in COVID-19. Profiled with immunoSEQ multiplex PCR; TCRdb holds only in-frame clones, not every one. The profile covers around 250,000 clones, with around 80% appearing a single time and 3.4% taken by the ten largest. The sequenced sample was peripheral blood. These receptor sequences come from a woman younger than 30 with acute or convalescent COVID-19.

This sequence joins TRBV19 and TRBJ1-1, with D possibly matching TRBD1 (6 bases). Trimming removed 3 bases from V and 5 bases from J, with 13 bases in between. From germline, CDR1 is LNHDA and CDR2 SQIVND (reference sequence). The CDR3 spans 14 residues. CDR3 sequence reads: CASSIAGAGTEAFF. Here the CDR3 DNA reads TGTGCCAGTAGTATCGCGGGGGCTGGGACTGAAGCTTTCTTT.

The chain has TRBV15 and TRBJ1-4, with 8 bases lining up with TRBD1. This CDR3 has 16 residues. Trimming cost V 3 bases and J 8 bases; bases outside gene matches: 11. The germline V gene encodes CDR1 LNHNV and CDR2 YYDKDF (reference sequence). The CDR3 DNA sequence: TGTGCCACCAGCAGCGGGCTGGGACAGGTGGACGAAAAACTGTTTTTT. Its protein is CATSSGLGQVDEKLFF. Filled out from reference TRBV15 and TRBJ1-4, the complete variable domain reads DAMVIQNPRYQVTQFGKPVTLSCSQTLNHNVMYWYQQKSSQAPKLLFHYYDKDFNNEADTPDNFQSRRPNTSFCFLDIRSPGLGDTAMYLCATSSGLGQVDEKLFFGSGTQLSVL.

The chain is built from TRBV3-1 (or the pseudogene TRBV3-2) and TRBJ1-4; TRBD1 matches 10 bases. This CDR3 region has 14 residues. V trimming: 6 bases; J trimming: 11 bases; junction bases outside the gene matches: 9. Germline V lookup: CDR1 LGHDT, CDR2 YNNKEL (reference sequence). CDR3 amino acids: CASRAGTGVGKLFF. The DNA of the CDR3 is TGTGCCAGCAGGGCCGGGACAGGGGTCGGGAAACTGTTTTTT.

Only a few counts were recorded for this clone. The CDR3 sequence: CASSRRGAEDTQYF. The DNA of the CDR3 is TGTGCCAGCAGTAGACGGGGAGCCGAAGATACGCAGTATTTT. The rearrangement uses TRBV6-5 and TRBJ2-3; maybe TRBD2 (5 bases). In germline, CDR1 is MNHEY, CDR2 SVGAGI. Between the trimmed V and J ends, which lost 5 bases and 5 bases, there was a span of 14 bases. This CDR3 has 14 amino acids.

The rearrangement links TRBV6-2 or TRBV6-3 to TRBJ1-1; 8 bases fit TRBD1. This CDR3 region has 14 residues. Trimming at V came to 6 bases and at J to 6 bases, leaving 9 bases not matched to a gene. Germline values: CDR1 MNHEY, CDR2 SVGEGT. This CDR3 is CASSADREVAEAFF. DNA of the CDR3: TGTGCCAGCAGCGCGGACAGGGAGGTCGCTGAAGCTTTCTTT.

The chain is built from TRBV7-9 and TRBJ2-5; TRBD2 agrees at 12 bases. The CDR3 is 16 amino acids. In germline, CDR1 is SEHNR, CDR2 FQNEAQ (reference sequence). With 5 bases clipped from V and 1 base from J, the junction kept 5 bases outside the gene matches. The CDR3 is CASSPWTSGTQETQYF. The CDR3 DNA is TGTGCCAGCAGCCCCTGGACTAGCGGGACCCAAGAGACCCAGTACTTC.

The rearrangement links TRBV7-2 to TRBJ2-3; 8 bases map to TRBD2. The germline V gene encodes CDR1 SGHTA and CDR2 FQGNSA. V was clipped by 1 base and J by 8 bases; unmatched bases: 17. The CDR3 is made up of 18 amino acids. The CDR3 is CASSLVQGGLAALGTQYF. DNA for the CDR3: TGTGCCAGCAGCTTAGTTCAAGGAGGACTAGCCGCCTTAGGTACGCAGTATTTT.

V is TRBV30 and J is TRBJ1-1; the match to TRBD1 covers 7 bases. Trimming took 2 bases from V and 1 from J; bases not matched to a gene: 4. This CDR3 contains 14 residues. Per the germline V gene, CDR1 is GTSNPN and CDR2 is SVGIG (reference sequence). CDR3 DNA: TGTGCCTGGAGTAAGGGGACAGCGAACACTGAAGCTTTCTTT. Protein sequence: CAWSKGTANTEAFF.

The J gene is TRBJ1-2, the V gene TRBV2; TRBD1 matches at 10 bases. Trimming took 10 bases from V and 1 from J; bases not matched to a gene: 9. This CDR3 is 15 amino acids long. Germline assignment: CDR1 SNHLY and CDR2 FYNNEI. The CDR3 coding sequence is TGTGCCACCAAGGGACAGGGGACACGTAACTATGGCTACACCTTC. It codes for CATKGQGTRNYGYTF.

The J gene is TRBJ2-7, the V gene TRBV3-1 (or the pseudogene TRBV3-2), with 8 bases that match TRBD1. Looked up from germline, CDR1 is LGHDT and CDR2 is YNNKEL (reference sequence). Trimming at V came to 3 bases and at J to 5 bases, leaving 3 bases not matched to a gene. The CDR3 totals 13 residues. As DNA, the CDR3 is TGTGCCAGCAGCCACCAGGACAGGGACGAGCAGTACTTC. Its translation: CASSHQDRDEQYF.

V usage is TRBV18 and J usage is TRBJ1-1, with 8 bases that match TRBD1. Germline V gene lookup returns CDR1 KGHSH and CDR2 LQKENI. The CDR3 length is 14 residues. With V trimmed by 3 bases and J by 5 bases, 5 bases remained unmatched. This chain's CDR3 is CASSPAGGGTEAFF. DNA of the CDR3: TGTGCCAGCTCACCTGCAGGGGGCGGTACTGAAGCTTTCTTT.

The chain combines TRBV27 with TRBJ2-1; maybe TRBD1 (6 bases). V lost 6 bases, J lost 0 bases, and 18 bases lay in between. There are 17 residues in the CDR3. Germline V gene sequence: CDR1 MNHEY, CDR2 SMNVEV (reference sequence). CDR3 DNA: TGTGCCAGCAGGATGGTCTTTGGACAGCCCTCCTACAATGAGCAGTTCTTC. Amino acids: CASRMVFGQPSYNEQFF.

The chain is built from TRBV2 and TRBJ2-4, with D unclear. This CDR3 comprises 15 residues. The germline V gene has CDR1 SNHLY and CDR2 FYNNEI. V dropped 4 bases and J dropped 0 bases, with 10 bases sitting between them. CDR3 residues: CASSAHILAKNIQYF. In nucleotides, the CDR3 is TGTGCCAGCAGTGCCCACATCCTAGCCAAAAACATTCAGTACTTC.

The rearrangement uses TRBV7-6 and TRBJ2-7; TRBD2 matches at 8 bases. Germline V gives CDR1 SGHVS, CDR2 FNYEAQ. The CDR3 has 15 amino acids. Unmatched junction bases numbered 8, after V lost 2 bases and J lost 5 bases. This chain's CDR3 is CASSLLGRASDEQYF. CDR3 DNA: TGTGCCAGCAGCTTACTCGGGAGGGCCTCGGACGAGCAGTACTTC.

This chain joins TRBV6-5 and TRBJ1-2; a possible D gene is TRBD1 (6 bases). Germline V lookup: CDR1 MNHEY, CDR2 SVGAGI. V lost 2 bases and J lost 8, with 18 bases in between. The CDR3 covers 15 residues. As DNA, the CDR3 is TGTGCCAGCAGTTACCCTAAGACAGGACTGAAGGGCTACACCTTC. This gives the protein CASSYPKTGLKGYTF.

V is TRBV13 and J is TRBJ2-7; D uncertain. Trimming cost V 1 base and J 1 base, with 17 bases left between them. The CDR3 is made up of 17 amino acids. Looked up from germline, CDR1 is PRHDT and CDR2 is FYEKMQ (reference sequence). The CDR3 sequence: CASSLAAPPDGSYEQYF. As DNA, the CDR3 is TGTGCCAGCAGCTTAGCGGCCCCTCCCGACGGGTCCTACGAGCAGTACTTC.

The gene calls are TRBV21-1 and TRBJ2-3; the table's D gene call, TRBD2, was not cross checked with the DNA. TRBV21-1 is termed a pseudogene. This CDR3 region has 17 residues. The chain's CDR3 is CASNPGTSGGRTDTQYF. The CDR3 DNA reads as TGTGCCAGCAATCCCGGGACTAGCGGAGGCCGCACAGATACGCAGTATTTT.

The genes are TRBV5-5 and TRBJ1-2; 7 positions agree with TRBD1. CDR1 and CDR2 from the germline V gene are SGHKS and YYEKEE (reference sequence). CDR3 length: 14 amino acids. J was trimmed by 2 bases and V by 4 bases; bases with no gene match: 5. CDR3 amino acids: CASSTGTANYGYTF. DNA for the CDR3: TGTGCCAGCAGCACTGGGACAGCCAACTATGGCTACACCTTC.

This chain connects TRBV19 to TRBJ1-6; D call uncertain. The CDR3 sequence is 18 residues long. CDR1 and CDR2 from the germline V gene are LNHDA and SQIVND (reference sequence). Trimming removed 4 bases at V and 8 bases at J, with 24 bases between. This chain's CDR3 is CASSTGWRIGGLYSPLHF. DNA of the CDR3: TGTGCCAGTAGTACCGGCTGGCGCATTGGAGGACTTTATTCACCCCTCCACTTT.

The J gene is TRBJ1-5, the V gene TRBV11-2, with a tentative D call TRBD1 (6 bases). The ends were cut back, 3 bases at V and 0 bases at J, with 9 bases in the middle. Germline CDR1 is SGHAT and CDR2 is FQNNGV. This CDR3 is built from 15 residues. As DNA, the CDR3 is TGTGCCAGCAGCTTGACAGGTGATAGCAATCAGCCCCAGCATTTT. It is translated as CASSLTGDSNQPQHF. Variable domain in full (rest from reference TRBV11-2 and TRBJ1-5): EAGVAQSPRYKIIEKRQSVAFWCNPISGHATLYWYQQILGQGPKLLIQFQNNGVVDDSQLPKDRFSAERLKGVDSTLKIQPAKLEDSAVYLCASSLTGDSNQPQHFGDGTRLSIL.

The chain has TRBV7-2 and TRBJ2-1; TRBD1 matches 8 bases. Per the germline V gene, CDR1 is SGHTA and CDR2 is FQGNSA. V was pared by 5 bases and J by 6 bases, with 9 bases of the junction left unmatched. The CDR3 runs to 15 residues. The CDR3 DNA follows: TGTGCCAGCAGCACCTGGACAGGGAAGGGCAATGAGCAGTTCTTC. Translated: CASSTWTGKGNEQFF. Full variable domain (missing parts from reference TRBV7-2 and TRBJ2-1): GAGVSQSPSNKVTEKGKDVELRCDPISGHTALYWYRQSLGQGLEFLIYFQGNSAPDKSGLPSDRFSAERTGGSVSTLTIQRTQQEDSAVYLCASSTWTGKGNEQFFGPGTRLTVL.